This T cell receptor beta chain was found in a study of response to subunit inactivated influenza vaccine. TCRdb recomputed calls from the RT-PCR reads with MiXCR, one row per CDR3 protein. The sample records about 520,000 distinct CDR3 sequences, 25% being singletons. Notes on the study in general: It was suggested by the authors that few new T cells are recruited by each seasonal influenza vaccination.

This clonotype was found many times. Its matching antigen is unknown. Germline CDR1 reads SQVTM; CDR2 reads ANQGSEA. Trimming left V 7 bases short and J 2 bases short, with 11 bases between. The CDR3 runs to 13 residues. This clonotype originated in a man over 45 who received an inactivated influenza vaccine. The sample in question was CD4+ T cells sorted from PBMCs, obtained 5 to 6 days after vaccination. The rearrangement joins TRBV29-1 to TRBJ1-4; no clear D gene. This CDR3 is CSAVVSTNEKLFF. Written as DNA, the CDR3 is TGCAGCGCGGTGGTATCGACTAATGAAAAACTGTTTTTT.